Shown below are 7 T cell receptor beta chains from a single sample sequenced in a study of T-cell reconstitution after alpha-beta-depleted transplantation in children. Unique molecular identifiers were used to barcode this TCRbeta library. MiXCR was run by TCRdb on the PCR reads, yielding one entry per CDR3 protein. Among approximately 150,000 distinct CDR3 sequences listed, around 8.8% were seen once. Here the sequenced sample was PBMCs, mostly from graft donor cells, taken 180 days after TCRalphabeta/CD19-depleted stem cell transplant. These receptors were taken from a female patient aged 2-15 years who had a stem cell transplant for congenital amegakaryocytic thrombocytopenia, so the T cells may come from the graft donor.

The sample holds many counts of this clonotype. The chain employs TRBV24-1 and TRBJ2-3; 13 positions agree with TRBD2. V shed 4 bases, J shed 4 bases, and the junction held 13 bases outside the gene matches. The CDR3 sequence is 19 residues long. Per the germline V gene, CDR1 is KGHDR and CDR2 is SFDVKD. CDR3: CATSDPRGTSGIFADTQYF. In DNA, the CDR3 is TGTGCCACCAGTGACCCTCGTGGGACTAGCGGGATTTTCGCAGATACGCAGTATTTT.

This clonotype was seen repeatedly, ten times or more. The chain joins TRBV20-1 to TRBJ1-2; D is unresolved. V was cut by 5 bases and J by 7 bases, with 2 bases left in between. This CDR3 spans 8 amino acids. Germline lookup yields CDR1 DFQATT and CDR2 SNEGSKA (reference sequence). The CDR3: CSARGYTF. The CDR3 region has the DNA TGCAGTGCTCGTGGCTACACCTTC.

This clonotype was recorded at least ten times. The CDR3 is CSARGQGRTEAFF. The CDR3, as DNA: TGCAGTGCTAGGGGACAGGGCAGGACTGAAGCTTTCTTT. The chain has TRBV20-1 and TRBJ1-1, with 9 nucleotides matching TRBD1. There are 13 residues in the CDR3. CDR1 DFQATT and CDR2 SNEGSKA come from the germline V gene (reference sequence). V lost 3 bases and J lost 5; bases outside the gene matches: 4.

This clonotype was detected a few times. The chain uses TRBV20-1 and TRBJ2-5; a possible D gene is TRBD1 (6 bases). Germline lookup yields CDR1 DFQATT and CDR2 SNEGSKA (reference sequence). The CDR3 is 14 residues long. Trimming took off 6 bases at V and 1 base at J, with 15 bases between the two ends. The CDR3 DNA reads TGCAGTGCCACCCCGGGACAAAGCCAAGAGACCCAGTACTTC. The encoded protein is CSATPGQSQETQYF.

This clonotype was observed at least ten times. For the CDR3, the DNA is TGCAGCGTTGCCCATGGTATTTACAATGAGCAGTTCTTC. Amino acid sequence: CSVAHGIYNEQFF. V and J are TRBV29-1 and TRBJ2-1; D uncertain. The CDR3 covers 13 residues. The V end was cut by 4 bases, the J end by 4 bases, with 11 bases between. Germline CDR1 is SQVTM and CDR2 is ANQGSEA.

The rearrangement uses TRBV27 and TRBJ2-5; TRBD1 is a possible D gene (5 bases). Trimming removed 4 bases at V and 1 base at J, with 16 bases between. Germline CDR1 MNHEY, CDR2 SMNVEV (reference sequence). The CDR3 is made up of 16 amino acids. The CDR3 loop reads CASSWSPSTAQETQYF. The CDR3 DNA follows: TGTGCCAGCAGTTGGTCCCCTTCGACAGCCCAAGAGACCCAGTACTTC.

This clonotype is medium-sized (0.01 to 0.1%). The V and J genes are TRBV20-1 and TRBJ2-1; 7 bases fit TRBD1. V was clipped by 0 bases and J by 0 bases; unmatched bases: 5. The CDR3 runs 16 residues. The V gene's germline CDR1 is DFQATT and CDR2 SNEGSKA (reference sequence). The DNA for the CDR3 is TGCAGTGCTAGAGAGACGACAGGGAGCTCCTACAATGAGCAGTTCTTC. It translates to CSARETTGSSYNEQFF.